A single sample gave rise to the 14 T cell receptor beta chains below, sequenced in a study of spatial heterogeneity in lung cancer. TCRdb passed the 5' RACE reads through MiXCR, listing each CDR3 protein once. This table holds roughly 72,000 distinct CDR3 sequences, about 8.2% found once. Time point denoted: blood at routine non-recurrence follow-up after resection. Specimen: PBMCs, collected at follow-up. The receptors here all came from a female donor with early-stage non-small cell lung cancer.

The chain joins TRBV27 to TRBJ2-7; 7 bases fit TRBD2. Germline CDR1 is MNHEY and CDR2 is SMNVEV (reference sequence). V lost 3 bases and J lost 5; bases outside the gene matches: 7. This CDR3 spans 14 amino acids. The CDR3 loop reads CASSFGLVTHEQYF. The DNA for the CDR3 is TGTGCCAGCAGTTTTGGACTAGTAACCCACGAGCAGTACTTC.

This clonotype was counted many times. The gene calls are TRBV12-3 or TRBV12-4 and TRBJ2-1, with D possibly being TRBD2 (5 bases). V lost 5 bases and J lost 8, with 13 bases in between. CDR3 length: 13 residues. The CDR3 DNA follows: TGTGCCAGCAGTCCTTACAGCGGCCATGAGCAGTTCTTC. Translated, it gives CASSPYSGHEQFF.

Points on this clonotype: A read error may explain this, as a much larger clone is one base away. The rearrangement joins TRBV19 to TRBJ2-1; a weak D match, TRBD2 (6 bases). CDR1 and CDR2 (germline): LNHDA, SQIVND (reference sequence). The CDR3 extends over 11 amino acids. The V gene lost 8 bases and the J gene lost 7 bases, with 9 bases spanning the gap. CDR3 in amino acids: CASAGRNEQFF. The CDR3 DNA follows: TGTGCCAGTGCGGGGAGGAATGAGCAGTTCTTC.

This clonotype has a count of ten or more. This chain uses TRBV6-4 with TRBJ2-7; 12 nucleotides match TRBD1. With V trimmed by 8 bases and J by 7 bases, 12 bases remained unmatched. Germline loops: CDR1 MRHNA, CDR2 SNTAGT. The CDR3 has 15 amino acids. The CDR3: CASSNRDRGPKEQYF. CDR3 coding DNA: TGTGCCAGCTCGAACCGGGACAGGGGGCCGAAGGAGCAGTACTTC.

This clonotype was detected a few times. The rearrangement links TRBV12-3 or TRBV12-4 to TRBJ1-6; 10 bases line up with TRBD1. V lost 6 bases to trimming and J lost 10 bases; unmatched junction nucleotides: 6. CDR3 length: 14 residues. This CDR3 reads CASRWTGGGSPLHF. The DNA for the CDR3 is TGTGCCAGCAGATGGACAGGGGGAGGATCACCCCTCCACTTT.

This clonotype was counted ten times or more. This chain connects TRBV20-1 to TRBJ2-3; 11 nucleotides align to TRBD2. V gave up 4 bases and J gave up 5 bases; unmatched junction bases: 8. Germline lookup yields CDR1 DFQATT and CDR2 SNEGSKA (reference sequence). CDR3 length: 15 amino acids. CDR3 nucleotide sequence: TGCAGTGCTAATAGCGGGAGGGCCAATGTAGATACGCAGTATTTT. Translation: CSANSGRANVDTQYF.

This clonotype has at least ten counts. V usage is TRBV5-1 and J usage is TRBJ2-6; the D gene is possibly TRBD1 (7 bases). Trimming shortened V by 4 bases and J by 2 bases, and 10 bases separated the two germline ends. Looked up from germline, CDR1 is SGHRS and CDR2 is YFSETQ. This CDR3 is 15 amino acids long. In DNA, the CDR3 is TGCGCCAGCAGCGCGGGACAGCCTGGGGCCAACGTCCTGACTTTC. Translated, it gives CASSAGQPGANVLTF.

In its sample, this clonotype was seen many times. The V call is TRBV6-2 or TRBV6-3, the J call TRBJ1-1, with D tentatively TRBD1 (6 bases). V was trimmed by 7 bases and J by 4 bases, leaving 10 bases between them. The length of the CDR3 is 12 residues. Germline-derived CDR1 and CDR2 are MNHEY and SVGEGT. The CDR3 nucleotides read TGTGCCAGCACTTTACAGGGCACTGAAGCTTTCTTT. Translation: CASTLQGTEAFF.

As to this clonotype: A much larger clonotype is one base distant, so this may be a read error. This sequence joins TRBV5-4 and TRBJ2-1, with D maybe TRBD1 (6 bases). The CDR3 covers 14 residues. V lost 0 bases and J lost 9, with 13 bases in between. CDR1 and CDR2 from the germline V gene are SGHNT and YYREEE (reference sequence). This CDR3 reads CASSLGLGDIEQFF. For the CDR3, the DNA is TGTGCCAGCAGCTTGGGCCTAGGGGACATTGAGCAGTTCTTC.

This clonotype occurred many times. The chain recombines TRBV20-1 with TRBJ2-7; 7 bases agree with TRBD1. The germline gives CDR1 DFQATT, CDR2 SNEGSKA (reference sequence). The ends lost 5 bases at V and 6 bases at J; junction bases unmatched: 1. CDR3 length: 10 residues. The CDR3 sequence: CSASGGEQYF. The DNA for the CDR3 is TGCAGTGCTTCAGGGGGCGAGCAGTACTTC.

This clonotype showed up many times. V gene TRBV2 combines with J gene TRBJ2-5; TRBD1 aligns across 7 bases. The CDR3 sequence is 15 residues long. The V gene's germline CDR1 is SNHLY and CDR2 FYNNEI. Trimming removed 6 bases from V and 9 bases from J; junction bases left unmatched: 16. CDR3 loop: CASREEPGQFSSQYF. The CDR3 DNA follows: TGTGCCAGCAGAGAGGAACCGGGACAGTTCTCTTCCCAGTACTTC.

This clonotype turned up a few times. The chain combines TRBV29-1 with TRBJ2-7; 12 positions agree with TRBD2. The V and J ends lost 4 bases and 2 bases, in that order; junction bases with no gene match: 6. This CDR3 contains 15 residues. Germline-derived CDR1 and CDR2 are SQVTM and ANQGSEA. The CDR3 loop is CSVGGLAGTAYEQYF. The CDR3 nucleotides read TGCAGCGTTGGGGGACTAGCGGGTACCGCCTACGAGCAGTACTTC.

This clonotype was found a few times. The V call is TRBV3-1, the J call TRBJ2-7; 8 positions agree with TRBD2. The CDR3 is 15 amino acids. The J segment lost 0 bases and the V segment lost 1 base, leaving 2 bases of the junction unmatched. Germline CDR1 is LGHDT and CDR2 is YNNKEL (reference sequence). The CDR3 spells CASSQVAGSSYEQYF. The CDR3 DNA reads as TGTGCCAGCAGCCAAGTAGCGGGGAGCTCCTACGAGCAGTACTTC.

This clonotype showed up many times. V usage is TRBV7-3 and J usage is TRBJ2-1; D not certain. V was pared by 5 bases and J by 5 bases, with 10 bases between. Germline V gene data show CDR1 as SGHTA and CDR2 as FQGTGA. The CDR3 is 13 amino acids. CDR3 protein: CASSPGPNNEQFF. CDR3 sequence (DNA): TGTGCCAGCAGCCCCGGACCTAACAATGAGCAGTTCTTC.